The rows below give T cell receptor beta chains drawn from one sample of a study of blood T cell repertoires in COVID-19. Using immunoSEQ multiplex PCR, the repertoire was profiled, and TCRdb retains in-frame clones only, with some absent. The table lists roughly 220,000 clones, 88% of them singletons, with 14% to 15% in the top ten. Material: PBMCs or T cells enriched from blood (not recorded which). The receptors stem from a woman between 50 and 59 years old with acute COVID-19. The CDR3 runs from the conserved cysteine through the conserved F or W. The D gene is left open where the match is weak. Expanded clones get a size class; other rows say once, few or many, or leave the size out.

length | size | J | D | V | DNA | CDR3
16 | NA | TRBJ2-1 | TRBD2 | TRBV9 | TGTGCCAGCAGCTCAACTAGCGGGAGGGCGGGAAATGAGCAGTTCTTC | CASSSTSGRAGNEQFF
17 | NA | TRBJ2-7 | TRBD1 | TRBV28 | TGTGCCAGCAGTTCGCCGTCTTTGACAGGGAGCTCCTACGAGCAGTACTTC | CASSSPSLTGSSYEQYF
15 | NA | TRBJ2-1 | TRBD2 | TRBV6-5 | TGTGCCAGCAGTTACCGGACTAGCGGGATCGATGAGCAGTTCTTC | CASSYRTSGIDEQFF
15 | NA | TRBJ2-7 | NA | TRBV27 | TGTGCCAGCAGCAACCGGGCGGGCGTGGGCTACGAGCAGTACTTC | CASSNRAGVGYEQYF
14 | NA | TRBJ2-1 | NA | TRBV19 | TGTGCCAGTAGTATGGCTAGCGCCTACAATGAGCAGTTCTTC | CASSMASAYNEQFF
18 | once | TRBJ2-1 | TRBD2 | TRBV5-1 | TGCGCCAGCAGCGTATCAAAGCTAGCGGGAGCGTCCTACAATGAGCAGTTCTTC | CASSVSKLAGASYNEQFF
15 | many | TRBJ2-1 | TRBD2 | TRBV19 | TGTGCCAGTAATCCGTCACTAGCGAGTTTCAATGAGCAGTTCTTC | CASNPSLASFNEQFF
15 | NA | TRBJ2-6 | NA | TRBV7-9 | TGTGCCAGCAGCTTATACAGCTCTGGGGCCAACGTCCTGACTTTC | CASSLYSSGANVLTF
13 | NA | TRBJ1-2 | NA | TRBV19 | TGTGCCAGCTCTTTCAGGGGAATCTATGGCTACACCTTC | CASSFRGIYGYTF
10 | NA | TRBJ2-1 | NA | TRBV20-1 | TGCAGTGCTAGGGCCAATGAGCAGTTCTTC | CSARANEQFF
14 | NA | TRBJ2-1 | NA | TRBV25-1 | TGTGCCAGCAGTGCCTTGGAGGTTTACAATGAGCAGTTCTTC | CASSALEVYNEQFF
15 | NA | TRBJ2-1 | NA | TRBV7-2 | TGTGCCAGCAGCAGCAGGACTTTCCCCTACAATGAGCAGTTCTTC | CASSSRTFPYNEQFF
15 | NA | TRBJ2-1 | NA | TRBV11-1 | TGTGCCAGCAGCACAAGACTAGTTTTGGGGAATGAGCAGTTCTTC | CASSTRLVLGNEQFF
15 | NA | TRBJ1-2 | TRBD1 | TRBV19 | TGTGCCAGTAGTACCCCGACAGGGGTTAACTATGGCTACACCTTC | CASSTPTGVNYGYTF
15 | NA | TRBJ2-1 | TRBD2 | TRBV29-1 | TGCAGCGTTGAAGTCCTAGCGGGAGGGCACAATGAGCAGTTCTTC | CSVEVLAGGHNEQFF
13 | NA | TRBJ2-2 | NA | TRBV5-1 | TGCGCCAGCAGCTTGTCTCTAACCGGGGAGCTGTTTTTT | CASSLSLTGELFF
14 | once | TRBJ2-7 | TRBD1 | TRBV7-9 | TGTGCCAGCAGCTTAGGACAGGGAGACTACGAGCAGTACTTC | CASSLGQGDYEQYF
15 | few | TRBJ2-7 | TRBD2 | TRBV7-6 | TGTGCCAGCCTAGCCGGGACTAGCGGGATTGACGAGCAGTACTTC | CASLAGTSGIDEQYF
15 | NA | TRBJ2-7 | TRBD1 | TRBV9 | TGTGCCAGCAGCGTAGACGGACAGGGATCCTACGAGCAGTACTTC | CASSVDGQGSYEQYF
15 | NA | TRBJ2-5 | NA | TRBV5-6 | TGTGCCAGCAGCCCCCCCCCGACAGGCAAAGAGACCCAGTACTTC | CASSPPPTGKETQYF
14 | NA | TRBJ1-2 | NA | TRBV4-3 | TGCGCCAGCAGCCGCATCAGGGGCGGCTATGGCTACACCTTC | CASSRIRGGYGYTF
13 | once | TRBJ1-2 | NA | TRBV24-1 | TGTGCCACCAAAGGGATGGGGCCCTCTGGCTACACCTTC | CATKGMGPSGYTF
14 | NA | TRBJ1-6 | TRBD1 | TRBV18 | TGTGCCAGCTCACCACGGGACAGGGGTTCACCCCTCCACTTT | CASSPRDRGSPLHF
14 | few | TRBJ1-4 | NA | TRBV29-1 | TGCAGCACCAGGGTGGGGGCAGCTAATGAAAAACTGTTTTTT | CSTRVGAANEKLFF
12 | once | TRBJ1-2 | NA | TRBV28 | TGTGCCAGCAGTTCAACAGGTTATGGCTACACCTTC | CASSSTGYGYTF
13 | NA | TRBJ2-1 | TRBD1 | TRBV29-1 | TGCAGCGTTGACAGGGGGCGCCCCGATGAGCAGTTCTTC | CSVDRGRPDEQFF
15 | NA | TRBJ2-3 | NA | TRBV5-4 | TGTGCCAGCAGCGATGACAAGGTTAACACAGATACGCAGTATTTT | CASSDDKVNTDTQYF